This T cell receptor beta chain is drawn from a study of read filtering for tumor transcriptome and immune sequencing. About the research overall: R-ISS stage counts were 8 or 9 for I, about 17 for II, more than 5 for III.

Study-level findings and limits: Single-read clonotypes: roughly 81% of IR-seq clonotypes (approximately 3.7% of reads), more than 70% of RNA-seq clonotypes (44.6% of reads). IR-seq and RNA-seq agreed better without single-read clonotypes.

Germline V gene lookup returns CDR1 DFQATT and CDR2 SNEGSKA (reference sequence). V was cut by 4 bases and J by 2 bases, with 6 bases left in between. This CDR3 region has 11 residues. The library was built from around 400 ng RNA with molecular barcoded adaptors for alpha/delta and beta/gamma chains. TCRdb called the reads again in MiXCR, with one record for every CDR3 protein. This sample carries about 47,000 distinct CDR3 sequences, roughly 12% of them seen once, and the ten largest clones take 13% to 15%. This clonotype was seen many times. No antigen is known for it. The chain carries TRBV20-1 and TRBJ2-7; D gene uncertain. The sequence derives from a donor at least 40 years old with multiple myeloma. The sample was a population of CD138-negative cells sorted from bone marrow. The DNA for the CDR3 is TGCAGTGCTAAAGTTGCCTACGAGCAGTACTTC. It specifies CSAKVAYEQYF.